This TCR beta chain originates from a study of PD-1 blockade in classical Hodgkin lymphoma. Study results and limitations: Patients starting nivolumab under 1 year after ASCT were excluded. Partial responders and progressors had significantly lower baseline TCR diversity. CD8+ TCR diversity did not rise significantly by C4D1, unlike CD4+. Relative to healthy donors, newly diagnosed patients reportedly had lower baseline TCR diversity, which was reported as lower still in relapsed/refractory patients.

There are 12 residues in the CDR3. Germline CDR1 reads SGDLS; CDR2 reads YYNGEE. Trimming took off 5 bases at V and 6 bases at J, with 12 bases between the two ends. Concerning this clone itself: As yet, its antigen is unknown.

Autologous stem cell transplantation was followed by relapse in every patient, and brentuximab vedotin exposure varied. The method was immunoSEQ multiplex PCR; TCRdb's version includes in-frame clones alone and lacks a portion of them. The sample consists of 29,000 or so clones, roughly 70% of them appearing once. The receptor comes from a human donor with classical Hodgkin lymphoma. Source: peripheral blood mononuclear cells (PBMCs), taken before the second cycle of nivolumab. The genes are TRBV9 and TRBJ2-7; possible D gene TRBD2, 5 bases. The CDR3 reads CASSSSPFEQYF. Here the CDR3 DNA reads TGTGCCAGCAGTTCTAGCCCTTTCGAGCAGTACTTC.